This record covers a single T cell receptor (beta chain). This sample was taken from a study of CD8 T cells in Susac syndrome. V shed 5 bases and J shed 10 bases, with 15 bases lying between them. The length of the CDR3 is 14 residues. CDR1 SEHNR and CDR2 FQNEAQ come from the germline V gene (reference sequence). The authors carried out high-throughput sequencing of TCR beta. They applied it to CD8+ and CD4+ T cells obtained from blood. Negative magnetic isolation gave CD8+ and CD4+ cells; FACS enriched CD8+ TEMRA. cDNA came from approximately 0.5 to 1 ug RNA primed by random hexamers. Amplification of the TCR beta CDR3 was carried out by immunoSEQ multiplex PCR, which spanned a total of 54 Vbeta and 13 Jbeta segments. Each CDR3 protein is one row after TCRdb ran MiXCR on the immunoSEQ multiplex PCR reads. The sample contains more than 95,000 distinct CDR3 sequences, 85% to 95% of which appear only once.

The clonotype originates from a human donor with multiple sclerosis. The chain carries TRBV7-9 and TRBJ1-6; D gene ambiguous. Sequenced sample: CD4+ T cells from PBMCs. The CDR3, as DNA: TGTGCCAGCAGCACGGGCCTGCTTGAATCACCCCTCCACTTT. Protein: CASSTGLLESPLHF.